Following are 19 T cell receptor beta chains from one sample sequenced in a study of CD8 T cells in ankylosing spondylitis. Each CDR3 protein is one row after TCRdb ran MiXCR on the 5' RACE reads. The sample carries approximately 300,000 distinct CDR3 sequences, roughly 20% recorded once. Sequenced sample: blood, either unsorted or a sorted T cell fraction (not recorded which). The source is a male donor with ankylosing spondylitis or in good health (not recorded which).

V is TRBV5-1 and J is TRBJ2-3; TRBD2 might be the D (6 bases). Per germline, CDR1 SGHRS and CDR2 YFSETQ. Trimming shortened V by 6 bases and J by 5 bases, and 13 bases separated the two germline ends. The CDR3 runs to 13 residues. In DNA, the CDR3 is TGCGCCAGCAACCTTCCGGGACTAGATACGCAGTATTTT. Translating it yields CASNLPGLDTQYF.

The chain uses TRBV11-2 and TRBJ2-1; TRBD2 matches at 15 bases. CDR3 length: 17 residues. The germline V gene encodes CDR1 SGHAT and CDR2 FQNNGV. The junction had 3 bases not matched to a gene; V was cut back by 4 bases and J by 2 bases. As DNA, the CDR3 is TGTGCCAGCAGCTCGGGACTAGCGGGAGGTGCCTACAATGAGCAGTTCTTC. It specifies CASSSGLAGGAYNEQFF.

The gene calls are TRBV10-3 and TRBJ1-6, with 7 bases that match TRBD1. V shed 2 bases and J 5 bases; nucleotides not matched to a gene: 6. The germline gives CDR1 ENHRY, CDR2 SYGVKD. The CDR3 is 16 residues long. CDR3 in DNA: TGTGCCATCAGTGAGAGCCGGGACAGCAATAATTCACCCCTCCACTTT. Translation: CAISESRDSNNSPLHF.

The chain uses TRBV5-1 and TRBJ2-2; 10 bases match TRBD1. V shed 1 base, J shed 5 bases, and the junction held 2 bases outside the gene matches. Germline CDR1 SGHRS, CDR2 YFSETQ. The CDR3 length is 15 residues. The CDR3 DNA reads TGCGCCAGCAGCTTGCCGGGACAGGGGACCGGGGAGCTGTTTTTT. Encoded protein: CASSLPGQGTGELFF.

The chain's CDR3 is CASSLAGRGAPLHF. The CDR3 DNA reads as TGTGCCAGCAGTTTAGCAGGTCGAGGTGCACCCCTCCACTTT. This chain connects TRBV12-3 or TRBV12-4 to TRBJ1-6; D is uncertain. The CDR3 is 14 amino acids. V gave up 0 bases and J gave up 11 bases, with 11 bases separating them.

This chain links TRBV5-1 with TRBJ2-3; D is ambiguous. The V end was cut by 0 bases, the J end by 5 bases, with 7 bases between. Germline values: CDR1 SGHRS, CDR2 YFSETQ. This CDR3 region has 13 residues. The CDR3 region has the DNA TGCGCCAGCAGCTTGGGGAAGTTAGATACGCAGTATTTT. Translation gives CASSLGKLDTQYF.

Only a few counts were recorded for this clonotype. V usage is TRBV20-1 and J usage is TRBJ1-5; 9 bases agree with TRBD1. The CDR3 runs to 16 residues. CDR1 is DFQATT, CDR2 SNEGSKA, per germline (reference sequence). V dropped 0 bases and J dropped 4; count of bases not matched to a gene: 7. CDR3 coding DNA: TGCAGTGCTAGAGATGCGGGGACAGGGAAGAATCAGCCCCAGCATTTT. Translation: CSARDAGTGKNQPQHF.

This clonotype was observed a handful of times. This chain uses TRBV20-1 with TRBJ1-6; 9 bases fit TRBD1. Germline-derived CDR1 and CDR2 are DFQATT and SNEGSKA (reference sequence). The CDR3 runs to 14 residues. Trimming removed 4 bases from V and 9 bases from J; junction bases left unmatched: 7. CDR3 in amino acids: CSANRDRAGSPLHF. The CDR3 DNA sequence: TGCAGTGCTAACCGGGACAGGGCTGGTTCACCCCTCCACTTT.

This clonotype was found many times. V is TRBV5-1 and J is TRBJ2-1; 8 positions match TRBD1. The CDR3 extends over 14 amino acids. J lost 7 bases, V lost 2 bases, and 5 bases had no gene match. The germline gives CDR1 SGHRS, CDR2 YFSETQ. The CDR3 bases are TGCGCCAGCAGCTTAACAGGGGGGAAGAATGAGCAGTTCTTC. It encodes CASSLTGGKNEQFF.

This clonotype was seen only a few times. CDR3 region: CASSRIGGLDTEAFF. The CDR3 DNA reads as TGTGCCAGCAGTAGAATAGGGGGGTTGGACACTGAAGCTTTCTTT. The rearrangement links TRBV12-3 or TRBV12-4 to TRBJ1-1; D possibly corresponds to TRBD1 (6 bases). The CDR3 runs to 15 residues. Trimming cost V 5 bases and J 3 bases, with 16 bases left between them.

The rearrangement uses TRBV28 and TRBJ2-1; 10 nucleotides agree with TRBD2. V lost 6 bases and J lost 7; bases outside the gene matches: 18. CDR1 and CDR2 (germline): MDHEN, SYDVKM. The CDR3 runs 18 residues. The CDR3 protein is CASSPWGSGRAPRNEQFF. The DNA for the CDR3 is TGTGCCAGCAGCCCCTGGGGGAGCGGGAGGGCCCCTAGGAATGAGCAGTTCTTC.

The sample holds many counts of this clonotype. J is TRBJ1-6 and V is TRBV9; tentative D call: TRBD1 (5 bases). V was pared by 0 bases and J by 9 bases, with 10 bases between. Germline CDR1 SGDLS, CDR2 YYNGEE. The CDR3 loop spans 14 amino acids. Written as DNA, the CDR3 is TGTGCCAGCAGCGTAGGCGGGGGTTCTTCACCCCTCCACTTT. Translating gives CASSVGGGSSPLHF.

This clonotype has just a few counts. This chain links TRBV14 with TRBJ1-1; TRBD1 is a possible D gene (6 bases). The CDR3 contains 14 residues. Germline V gene sequence: CDR1 SGHDN, CDR2 FVKESK. The V end lost 3 bases, the J end lost 6 bases, and 14 bases lay between the germline ends. CDR3 amino acids: CASSHTGLDAEAFF. The CDR3 nucleotides are TGTGCCAGCAGCCACACAGGGCTGGACGCTGAAGCTTTCTTT.

This clonotype has just a few counts. V is TRBV20-1 and J is TRBJ2-3; D unresolved. CDR3 length equals 10 residues. CDR1 and CDR2 from the germline V gene are DFQATT and SNEGSKA (reference sequence). With 6 bases removed from V and 5 bases from J, the gap between germline ends came to 6 bases. The CDR3 bases are TGCAGTGCCGCCAGAGATACGCAGTATTTT. Protein: CSAARDTQYF.

This sequence joins TRBV20-1 and TRBJ2-5; no clear D gene. Germline V lookup: CDR1 DFQATT, CDR2 SNEGSKA (reference sequence). V lost 5 bases and J lost 5, with 21 bases in between. This CDR3 has 15 amino acids. CDR3 protein: CSAPPGWSTVETQYF. Here the CDR3 DNA reads TGCAGTGCTCCCCCGGGCTGGTCAACGGTGGAGACCCAGTACTTC.

The chain recombines TRBV6-6 with TRBJ1-6; TRBD1 might be the D (5 bases). Trimming stripped 0 bases from V and 0 bases from J, with 9 bases between. This CDR3 is built from 17 residues. CDR1 is MNHNY, CDR2 SVGAGI, per germline (reference sequence). The CDR3 DNA is TGTGCCAGCAGTTACTCGGGGGGAAGCTCCTATAATTCACCCCTCCACTTT. Protein sequence: CASSYSGGSSYNSPLHF.

This clonotype has only a few counts. The gene calls are TRBV28 and TRBJ2-3, with TRBD1 identical over 9 bases. J was trimmed by 4 bases and V by 8 bases; bases with no gene match: 7. The length of the CDR3 is 14 residues. CDR1 and CDR2 from the germline V gene are MDHEN and SYDVKM. The DNA for the CDR3 is TGTGCCAGCGCCGATACAGGGGGCTCAGATACGCAGTATTTT. Its translation: CASADTGGSDTQYF.

There are a few counts of this clonotype. The V call is TRBV3-1, the J call TRBJ2-1, with 12 positions matching TRBD2. After removal of 1 base from V and 8 bases from J, the junction contained 3 bases not matched to a gene. Germline lookup yields CDR1 LGHDT and CDR2 YNNKEL (reference sequence). The CDR3 length is 15 residues. The CDR3 DNA sequence: TGTGCCAGCAGCCAAGGGACTAGCGGGGTTCATGAGCAGTTCTTC. Residues: CASSQGTSGVHEQFF.

This clonotype was seen ten or more times. This sequence joins TRBV12-3 or TRBV12-4 and TRBJ2-2, with a possible D match to TRBD1 (5 bases). Trimming shortened V by 3 bases and J by 5 bases, and 13 bases separated the two germline ends. CDR3 length equals 15 residues. CDR3 sequence reads: CASSFWQGGTGELFF. DNA for the CDR3: TGTGCCAGCAGTTTTTGGCAGGGTGGGACCGGGGAGCTGTTTTTT.